These 6 T cell receptor beta chains originate from one sample sequenced in a study of cytomegalovirus exposure and HLA in healthy donors. With 60 Vbeta and 13 Jbeta primers, the PCR was carried out. Clones were sequenced by immunoSEQ multiplex PCR, and TCRdb holds only the in-frame ones, with some missing. The specimen's table records roughly 150,000 clones. Source material: PBMCs. The receptors originated from a woman between 45 and 60 years old in good health and CMV-seronegative.

The genes are TRBV28 and TRBJ2-3; D perhaps matches TRBD2 (6 bases). Germline assignment: CDR1 MDHEN and CDR2 SYDVKM. Trimming shortened V by 5 bases and J by 2 bases, and 11 bases separated the two germline ends. The CDR3 covers 14 residues. The CDR3 DNA is TGTGCCAGCAGTACGACTAGTCCCACAGATACGCAGTATTTT. This codes for CASSTTSPTDTQYF.

The chain links TRBV15 to TRBJ1-2; D may be TRBD1 (5 bases). The germline V gene has CDR1 LNHNV and CDR2 YYDKDF (reference sequence). The ends were cut back, 0 bases at V and 2 bases at J, with 10 bases in the middle. The CDR3 sequence is 15 residues long. The CDR3 nucleotides are TGTGCCACCAGCAGAGAAGGGGCCCTAAACTATGGCTACACCTTC. This translates into CATSREGALNYGYTF.

The V call is TRBV7-9, the J call TRBJ2-1, with D perhaps TRBD1 (5 bases). This CDR3 comprises 12 residues. V lost 1 base to trimming and J lost 8 bases, with 6 bases between them. Germline V gives CDR1 SEHNR, CDR2 FQNEAQ (reference sequence). The CDR3 region is CASSLVGHEQFF. Written as DNA, the CDR3 is TGTGCCAGCAGCTTAGTGGGGCATGAGCAGTTCTTC.

The chain joins TRBV7-2 to TRBJ1-1; D might be TRBD1 (5 bases). CDR1 and CDR2 from the germline V gene are SGHTA and FQGNSA. The CDR3 runs 13 residues. Trimming pared 4 bases from V and 1 base from J, leaving 7 bases between. The CDR3, as DNA: TGTGCCAGCAGCTCCACAGGGAACACTGAAGCTTTCTTT. It translates to CASSSTGNTEAFF.

The J gene is TRBJ1-4, the V gene TRBV28, with D perhaps TRBD1 (5 bases). V was trimmed by 4 bases and J by 4 bases, leaving 13 bases between them. Germline CDR1 reads MDHEN; CDR2 reads SYDVKM. The CDR3 loop spans 15 amino acids. The CDR3 bases are TGTGCCAGCAGTTGGGGCCGGCACGGTAATGAAAAACTGTTTTTT. It is translated as CASSWGRHGNEKLFF.

The chain is built from TRBV7-9 and TRBJ2-2; possible D gene TRBD2, 6 bases. Trimming removed 5 bases at V and 7 bases at J, with 11 bases between. The CDR3 is made up of 13 amino acids. Germline V CDR1 and CDR2: SEHNR, FQNEAQ (reference sequence). The CDR3 DNA is TGTGCCAGCAGCCCTAGGGGAGGCGGGGAGCTGTTTTTT. Protein: CASSPRGGGELFF.